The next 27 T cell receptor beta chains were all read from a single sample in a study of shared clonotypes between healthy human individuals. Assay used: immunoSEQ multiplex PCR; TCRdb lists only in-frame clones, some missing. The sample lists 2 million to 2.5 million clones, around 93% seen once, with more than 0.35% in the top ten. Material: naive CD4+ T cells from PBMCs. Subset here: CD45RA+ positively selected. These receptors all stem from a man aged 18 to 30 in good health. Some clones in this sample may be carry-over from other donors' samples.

The CDR3 DNA sequence: TGCGCCAGCAGCTTGGAAGCAGGGGACCTCAAGCAGTACTTC. Its translation: CASSLEAGDLKQYF. The chain recombines TRBV5-1 with TRBJ2-7; D might be TRBD1 (6 bases). The germline V gene encodes CDR1 SGHRS and CDR2 YFSETQ. With 0 bases removed from V and 8 bases from J, the gap between germline ends came to 15 bases. This CDR3 is 14 amino acids long.

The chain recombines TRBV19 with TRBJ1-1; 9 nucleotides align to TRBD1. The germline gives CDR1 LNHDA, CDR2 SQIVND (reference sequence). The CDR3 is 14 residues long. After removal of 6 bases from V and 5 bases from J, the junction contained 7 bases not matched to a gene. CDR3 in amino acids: CASRGQGIWTEAFF. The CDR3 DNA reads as TGTGCCAGTAGGGGACAGGGTATCTGGACTGAAGCTTTCTTT.

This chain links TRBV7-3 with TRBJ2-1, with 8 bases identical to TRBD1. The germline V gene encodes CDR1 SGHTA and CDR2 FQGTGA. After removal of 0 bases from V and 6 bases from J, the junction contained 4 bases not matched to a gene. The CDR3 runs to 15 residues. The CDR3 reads CASSLTDRAPNEQFF. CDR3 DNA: TGTGCCAGCAGCTTAACGGACAGGGCCCCCAATGAGCAGTTCTTC.

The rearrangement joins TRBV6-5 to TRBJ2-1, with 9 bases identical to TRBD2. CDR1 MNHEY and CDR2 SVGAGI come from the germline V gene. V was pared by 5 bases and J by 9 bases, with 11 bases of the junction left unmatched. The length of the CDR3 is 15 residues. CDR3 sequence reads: CASSRNSGTSIEQFF. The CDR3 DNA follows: TGTGCCAGCAGTCGGAACTCCGGGACTAGCATTGAGCAGTTCTTC.

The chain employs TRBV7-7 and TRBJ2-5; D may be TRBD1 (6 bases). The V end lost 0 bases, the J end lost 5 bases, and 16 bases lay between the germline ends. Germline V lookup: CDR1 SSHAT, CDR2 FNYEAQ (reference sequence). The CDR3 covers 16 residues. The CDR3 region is CASSLATGTIVETQYF. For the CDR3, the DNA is TGTGCCAGCAGCTTAGCGACCGGGACAATTGTGGAGACCCAGTACTTC.

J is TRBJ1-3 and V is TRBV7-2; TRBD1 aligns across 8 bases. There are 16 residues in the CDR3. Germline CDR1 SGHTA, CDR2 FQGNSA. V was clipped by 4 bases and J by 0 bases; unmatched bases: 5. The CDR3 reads CASSSETGGSGNTIYF. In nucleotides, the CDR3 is TGTGCCAGCAGCTCGGAAACAGGGGGCTCTGGAAACACCATATATTTT.

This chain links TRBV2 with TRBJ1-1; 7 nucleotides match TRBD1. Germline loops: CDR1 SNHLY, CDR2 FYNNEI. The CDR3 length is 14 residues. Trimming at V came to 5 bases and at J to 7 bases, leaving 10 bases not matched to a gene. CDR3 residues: CASSPTHRTGEAFF. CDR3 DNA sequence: TGTGCCAGCAGTCCAACTCACCGGACAGGTGAAGCTTTCTTT.

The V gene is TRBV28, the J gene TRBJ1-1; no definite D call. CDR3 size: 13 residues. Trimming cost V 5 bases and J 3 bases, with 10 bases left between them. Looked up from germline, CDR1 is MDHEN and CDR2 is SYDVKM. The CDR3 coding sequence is TGTGCCAGCAGTCCCGATTTGGACACTGAAGCTTTCTTT. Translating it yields CASSPDLDTEAFF.

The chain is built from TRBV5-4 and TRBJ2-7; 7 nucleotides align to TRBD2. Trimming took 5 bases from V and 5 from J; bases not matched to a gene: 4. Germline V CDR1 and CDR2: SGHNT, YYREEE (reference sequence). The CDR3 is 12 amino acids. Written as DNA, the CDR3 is TGTGCCAGCAGGGGGGGGGAACACGAGCAGTACTTC. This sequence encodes CASRGGEHEQYF.

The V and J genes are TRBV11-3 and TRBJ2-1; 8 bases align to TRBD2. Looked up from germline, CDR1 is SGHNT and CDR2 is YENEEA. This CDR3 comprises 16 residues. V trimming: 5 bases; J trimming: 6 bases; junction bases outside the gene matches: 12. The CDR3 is CASSPVSGSETNEQFF. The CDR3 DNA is TGTGCCAGCAGCCCAGTGAGCGGGAGTGAGACCAATGAGCAGTTCTTC.

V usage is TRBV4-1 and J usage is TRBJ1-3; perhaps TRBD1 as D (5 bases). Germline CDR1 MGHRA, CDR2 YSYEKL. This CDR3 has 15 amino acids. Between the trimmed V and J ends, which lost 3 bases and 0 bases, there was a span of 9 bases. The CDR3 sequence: CASSHQDSSGNTIYF. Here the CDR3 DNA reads TGCGCCAGCAGCCACCAAGACAGCTCTGGAAACACCATATATTTT.

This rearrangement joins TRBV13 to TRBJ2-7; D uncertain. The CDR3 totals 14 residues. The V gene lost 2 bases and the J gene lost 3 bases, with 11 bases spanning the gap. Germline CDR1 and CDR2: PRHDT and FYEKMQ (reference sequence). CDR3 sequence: CASSLRGTFYEQYF. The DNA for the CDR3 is TGTGCCAGCAGCTTAAGAGGCACCTTCTACGAGCAGTACTTC.

CDR3 in amino acids: CASSYVVQGLTEAFF. The CDR3 region has the DNA TGTGCCAGCAGTTACGTCGTCCAGGGCCTCACTGAAGCTTTCTTT. The chain links TRBV6-6 to TRBJ1-1; D might be TRBD1 (5 bases). The germline V and J ends were trimmed by 2 bases and 4 bases, with 14 bases remaining between them. CDR1 is MNHNY and CDR2 is SVGAGI in the germline V gene (reference sequence). This CDR3 region has 15 residues.

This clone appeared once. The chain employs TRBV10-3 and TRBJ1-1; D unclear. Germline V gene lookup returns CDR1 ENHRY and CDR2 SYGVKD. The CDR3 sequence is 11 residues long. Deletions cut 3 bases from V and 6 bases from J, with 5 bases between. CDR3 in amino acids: CAISDLAEAFF. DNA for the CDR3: TGTGCCATCAGTGACCTGGCTGAAGCTTTCTTT.

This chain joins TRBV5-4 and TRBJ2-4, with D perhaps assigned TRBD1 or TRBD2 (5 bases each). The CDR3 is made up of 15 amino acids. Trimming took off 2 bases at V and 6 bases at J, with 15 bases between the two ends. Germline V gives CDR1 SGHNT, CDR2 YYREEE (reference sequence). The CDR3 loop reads CASSLPGTSTNIQYF. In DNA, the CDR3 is TGTGCCAGCAGCTTACCAGGGACCAGCACAAACATTCAGTACTTC.

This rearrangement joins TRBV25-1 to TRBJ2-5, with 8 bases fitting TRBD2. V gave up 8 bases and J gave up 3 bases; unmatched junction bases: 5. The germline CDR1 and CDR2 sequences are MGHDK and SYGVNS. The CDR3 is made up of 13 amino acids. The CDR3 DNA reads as TGTGCCAGCCAGCGGGGGACAAAAGAGACCCAGTACTTC. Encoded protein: CASQRGTKETQYF.

The CDR3 protein is CASSQSSGRTLVEKLFF. The CDR3 DNA reads TGCGCCAGCAGTCAGTCCTCTGGACGGACCTTAGTTGAAAAACTGTTTTTT. The V and J genes are TRBV23-1 and TRBJ1-4; no reliable D call. TRBV23-1 is assigned to the ORF class and has an uncertain function. Trimming took off 3 bases at V and 7 bases at J, with 21 bases between the two ends. This CDR3 is built from 17 residues.

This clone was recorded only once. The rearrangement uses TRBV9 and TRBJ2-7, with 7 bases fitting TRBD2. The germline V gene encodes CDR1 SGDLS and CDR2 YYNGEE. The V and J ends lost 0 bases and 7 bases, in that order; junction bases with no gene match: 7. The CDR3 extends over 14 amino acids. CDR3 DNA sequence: TGTGCCAGCAGCGTAGCCGGGGGGTCGAGGGAGCAGTACTTC. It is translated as CASSVAGGSREQYF.

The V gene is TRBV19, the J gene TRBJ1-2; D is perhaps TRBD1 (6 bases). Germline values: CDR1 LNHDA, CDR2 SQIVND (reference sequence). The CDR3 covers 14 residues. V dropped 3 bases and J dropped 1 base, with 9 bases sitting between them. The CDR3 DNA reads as TGTGCCAGTAGTATTGGGGGCAATAACTATGGCTACACCTTC. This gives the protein CASSIGGNNYGYTF.

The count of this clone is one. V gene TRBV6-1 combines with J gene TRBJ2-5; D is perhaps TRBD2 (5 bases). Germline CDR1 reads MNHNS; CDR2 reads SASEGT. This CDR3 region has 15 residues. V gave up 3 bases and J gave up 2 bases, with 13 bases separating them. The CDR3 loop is CASSERAEAQETQYF. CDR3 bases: TGTGCCAGCAGTGAGAGGGCGGAGGCACAAGAGACCCAGTACTTC.

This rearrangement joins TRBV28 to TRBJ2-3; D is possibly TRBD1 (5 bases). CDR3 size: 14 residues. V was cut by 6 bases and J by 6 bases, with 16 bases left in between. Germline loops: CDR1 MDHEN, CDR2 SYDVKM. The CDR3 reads CASSPPGPPDTQYF. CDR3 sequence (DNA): TGTGCCAGCAGCCCGCCAGGGCCGCCGGATACGCAGTATTTT.

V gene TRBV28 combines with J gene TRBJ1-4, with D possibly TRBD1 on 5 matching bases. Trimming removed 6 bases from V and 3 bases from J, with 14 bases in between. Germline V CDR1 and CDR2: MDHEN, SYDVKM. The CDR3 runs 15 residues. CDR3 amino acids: CASRQPGRPNEKLFF. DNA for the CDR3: TGTGCCAGCAGACAACCGGGACGGCCTAATGAAAAACTGTTTTTT.

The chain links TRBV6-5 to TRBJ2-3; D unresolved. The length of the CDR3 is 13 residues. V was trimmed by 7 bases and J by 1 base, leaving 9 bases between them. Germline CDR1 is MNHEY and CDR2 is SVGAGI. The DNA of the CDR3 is TGTGCCAGCATGTCACCAGGCACAGATACGCAGTATTTT. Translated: CASMSPGTDTQYF.

CDR3 sequence: CASSQETGLAGVYSYEQYF. CDR3 coding DNA: TGTGCCAGCAGCCAAGAGACGGGACTAGCGGGAGTGTATTCCTACGAGCAGTACTTC. The rearrangement joins TRBV4-2 to TRBJ2-7, with 14 bases that match TRBD2. This CDR3 spans 19 amino acids. Trimming removed 0 bases from V and 1 base from J; junction bases left unmatched: 8. CDR1 and CDR2 from the germline V gene are LGHNA and YNFKEQ.

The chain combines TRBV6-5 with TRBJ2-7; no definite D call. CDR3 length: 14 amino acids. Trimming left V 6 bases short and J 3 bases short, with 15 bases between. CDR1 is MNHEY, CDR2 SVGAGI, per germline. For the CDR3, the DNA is TGTGCCAGCAGGGTGACGCGTTATGTCTACGAGCAGTACTTC. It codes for CASRVTRYVYEQYF.

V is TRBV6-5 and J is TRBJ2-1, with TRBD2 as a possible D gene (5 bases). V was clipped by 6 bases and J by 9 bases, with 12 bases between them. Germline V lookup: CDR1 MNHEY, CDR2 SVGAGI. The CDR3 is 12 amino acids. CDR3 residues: CASSRPSGEQFF. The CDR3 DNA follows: TGTGCCAGCAGCCGACCCAGCGGTGAGCAGTTCTTC.

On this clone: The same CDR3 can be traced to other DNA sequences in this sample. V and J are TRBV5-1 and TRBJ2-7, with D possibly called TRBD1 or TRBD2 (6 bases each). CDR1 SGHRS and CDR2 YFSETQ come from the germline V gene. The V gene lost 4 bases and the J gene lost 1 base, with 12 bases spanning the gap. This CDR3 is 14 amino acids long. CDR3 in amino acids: CASSPRGGSYEQYF. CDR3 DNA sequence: TGCGCCAGCAGCCCCAGGGGAGGATCCTACGAGCAGTACTTC.